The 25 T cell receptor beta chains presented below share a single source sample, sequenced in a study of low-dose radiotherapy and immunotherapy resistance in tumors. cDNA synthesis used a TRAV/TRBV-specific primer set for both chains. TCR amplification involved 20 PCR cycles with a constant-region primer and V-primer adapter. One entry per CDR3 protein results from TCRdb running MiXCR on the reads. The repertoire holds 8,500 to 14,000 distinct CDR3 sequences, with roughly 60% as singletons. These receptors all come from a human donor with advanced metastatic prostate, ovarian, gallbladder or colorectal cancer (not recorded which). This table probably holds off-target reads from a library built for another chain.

The CDR3 coding sequence is TGCGCCAGCAGCCAAGTTGCAGGGGTCCCCAATGAGCAGTTCTTC. Translated, it gives CASSQVAGVPNEQFF. V is TRBV4-3 and J is TRBJ2-1, with D possibly being TRBD1 (6 bases). V was cut by 1 base and J by 6 bases, with 13 bases left in between. The CDR3 has 15 residues. Germline lookup yields CDR1 LGHNA and CDR2 YSLEER.

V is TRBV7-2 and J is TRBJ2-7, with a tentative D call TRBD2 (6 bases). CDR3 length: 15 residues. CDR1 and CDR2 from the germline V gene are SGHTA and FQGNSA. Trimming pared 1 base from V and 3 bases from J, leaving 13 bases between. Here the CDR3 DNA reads TGTGCCAGCAGCTTAGATCTAGCGAGCCACTACGAGCAGTACTTC. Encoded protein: CASSLDLASHYEQYF.

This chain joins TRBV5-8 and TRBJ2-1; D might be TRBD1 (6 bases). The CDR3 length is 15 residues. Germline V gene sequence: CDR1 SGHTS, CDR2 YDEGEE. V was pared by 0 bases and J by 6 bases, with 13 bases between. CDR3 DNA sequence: TGTGCCAGCAGCTTGGGAGGACAGCGACTCAATGAGCAGTTCTTC. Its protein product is CASSLGGQRLNEQFF.

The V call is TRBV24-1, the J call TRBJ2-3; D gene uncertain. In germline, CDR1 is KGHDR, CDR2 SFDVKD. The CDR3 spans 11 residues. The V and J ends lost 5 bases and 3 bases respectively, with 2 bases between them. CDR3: CATSVTDTQYF. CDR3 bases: TGTGCCACCAGTGTAACAGATACGCAGTATTTT.

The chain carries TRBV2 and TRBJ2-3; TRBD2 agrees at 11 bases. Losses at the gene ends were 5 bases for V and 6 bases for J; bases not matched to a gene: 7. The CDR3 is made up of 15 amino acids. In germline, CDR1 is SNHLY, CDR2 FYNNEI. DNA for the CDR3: TGTGCCAGCAGTACCCGACTAGCGGGGTCGGATACGCAGTATTTT. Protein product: CASSTRLAGSDTQYF.

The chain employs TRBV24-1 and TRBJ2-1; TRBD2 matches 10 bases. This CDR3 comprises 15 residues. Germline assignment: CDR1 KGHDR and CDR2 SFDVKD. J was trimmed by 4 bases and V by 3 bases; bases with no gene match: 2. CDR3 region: CATSDELAGYNEQFF. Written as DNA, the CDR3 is TGTGCCACCAGTGATGAACTAGCGGGATACAATGAGCAGTTCTTC.

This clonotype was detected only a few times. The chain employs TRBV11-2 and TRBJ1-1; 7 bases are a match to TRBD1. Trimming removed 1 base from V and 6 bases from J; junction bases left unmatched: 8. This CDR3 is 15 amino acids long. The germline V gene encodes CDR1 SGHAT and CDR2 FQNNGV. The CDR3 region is CASSLVARDSAEAFF. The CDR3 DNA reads TGTGCCAGCAGCTTAGTGGCACGGGACAGCGCTGAAGCTTTCTTT.

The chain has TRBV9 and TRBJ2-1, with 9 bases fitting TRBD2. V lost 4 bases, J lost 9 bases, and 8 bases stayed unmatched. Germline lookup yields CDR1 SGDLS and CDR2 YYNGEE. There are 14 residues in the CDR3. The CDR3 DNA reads TGTGCCAGCAGCTCTAGCGGGGAGGAGGGTGAGCAGTTCTTC. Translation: CASSSSGEEGEQFF.

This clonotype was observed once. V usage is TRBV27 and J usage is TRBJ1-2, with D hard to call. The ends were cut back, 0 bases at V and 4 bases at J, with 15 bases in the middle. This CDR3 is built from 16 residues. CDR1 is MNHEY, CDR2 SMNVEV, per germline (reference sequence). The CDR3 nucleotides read TGTGCCAGCAGTTTATCGATCTCGTCTTCGAGCTATGGCTACACCTTC. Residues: CASSLSISSSSYGYTF.

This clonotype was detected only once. The CDR3 loop is CASSYLAGGPYNEQFF. The CDR3 DNA sequence: TGTGCCAGCAGTTACCTAGCGGGAGGTCCCTACAATGAGCAGTTCTTC. The chain joins TRBV6-2 or TRBV6-3 to TRBJ2-1; 11 bases match TRBD2. Germline-derived CDR1 and CDR2 are MNHEY and SVGEGT. V lost 2 bases, J lost 2 bases, and 2 bases stayed unmatched. This CDR3 contains 16 residues.

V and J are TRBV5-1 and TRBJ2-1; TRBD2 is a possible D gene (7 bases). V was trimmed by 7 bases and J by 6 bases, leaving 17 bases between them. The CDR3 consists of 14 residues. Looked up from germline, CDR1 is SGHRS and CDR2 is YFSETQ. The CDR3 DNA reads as TGCGCCAGCCGGGGGGCCGTGGGTCTCAATGAGCAGTTCTTC. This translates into CASRGAVGLNEQFF.

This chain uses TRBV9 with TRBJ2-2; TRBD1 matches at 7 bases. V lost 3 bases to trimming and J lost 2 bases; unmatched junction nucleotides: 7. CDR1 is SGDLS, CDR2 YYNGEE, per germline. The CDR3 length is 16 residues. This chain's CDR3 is CASSARQGYNTGELFF. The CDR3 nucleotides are TGTGCCAGCAGCGCGAGACAGGGTTACAACACCGGGGAGCTGTTTTTT.

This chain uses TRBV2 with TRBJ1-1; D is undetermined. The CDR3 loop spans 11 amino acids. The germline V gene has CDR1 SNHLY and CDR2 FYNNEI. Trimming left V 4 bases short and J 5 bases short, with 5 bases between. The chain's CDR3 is CASSVYTEAFF. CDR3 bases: TGTGCCAGCAGTGTCTATACTGAAGCTTTCTTT.

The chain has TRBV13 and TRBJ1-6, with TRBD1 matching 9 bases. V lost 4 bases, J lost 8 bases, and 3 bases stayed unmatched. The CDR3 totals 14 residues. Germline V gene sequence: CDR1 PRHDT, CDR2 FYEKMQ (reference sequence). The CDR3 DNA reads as TGTGCCAGCAGCTCGACAGGGGGGGATTCACCCCTCCACTTT. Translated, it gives CASSSTGGDSPLHF.

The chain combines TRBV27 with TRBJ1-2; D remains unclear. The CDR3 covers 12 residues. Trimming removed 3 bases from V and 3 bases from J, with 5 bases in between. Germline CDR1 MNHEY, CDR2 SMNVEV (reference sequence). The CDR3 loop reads CASSFEHYGYTF. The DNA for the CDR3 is TGTGCCAGCAGTTTCGAACACTATGGCTACACCTTC.

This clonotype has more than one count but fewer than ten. The chain's CDR3 is CSVEVQGARYGYTF. For the CDR3, the DNA is TGCAGCGTTGAAGTTCAGGGGGCAAGGTATGGCTACACCTTC. The gene calls are TRBV29-1 and TRBJ1-2, with 8 bases lining up with TRBD1. V shed 1 base, J shed 5 bases, and the junction held 6 bases outside the gene matches. The germline V gene encodes CDR1 SQVTM and CDR2 ANQGSEA. This CDR3 has 14 residues.

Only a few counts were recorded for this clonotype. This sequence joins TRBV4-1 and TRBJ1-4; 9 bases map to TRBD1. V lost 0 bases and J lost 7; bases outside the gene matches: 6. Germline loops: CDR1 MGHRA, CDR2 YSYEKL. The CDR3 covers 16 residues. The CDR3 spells CASSQDPQGAGEKLFF. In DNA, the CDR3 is TGCGCCAGCAGCCAAGATCCACAGGGGGCTGGTGAAAAACTGTTTTTT.

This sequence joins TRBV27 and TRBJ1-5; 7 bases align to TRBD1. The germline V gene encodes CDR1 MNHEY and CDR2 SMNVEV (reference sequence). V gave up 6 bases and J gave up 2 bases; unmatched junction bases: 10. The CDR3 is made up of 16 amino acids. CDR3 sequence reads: CASRTRQGSGNQPQHF. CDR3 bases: TGTGCCAGCAGGACCAGACAGGGATCTGGCAATCAGCCCCAGCATTTT.

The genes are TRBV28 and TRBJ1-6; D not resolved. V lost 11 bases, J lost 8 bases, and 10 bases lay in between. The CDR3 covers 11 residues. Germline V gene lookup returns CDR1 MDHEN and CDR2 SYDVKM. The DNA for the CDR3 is TGTGCCCGTAGCCTCCATTCACCCCTCCACTTT. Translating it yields CARSLHSPLHF.

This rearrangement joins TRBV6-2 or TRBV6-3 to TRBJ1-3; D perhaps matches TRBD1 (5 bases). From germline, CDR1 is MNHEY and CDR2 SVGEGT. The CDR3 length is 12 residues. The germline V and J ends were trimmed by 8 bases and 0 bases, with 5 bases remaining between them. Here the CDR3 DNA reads TGTGCCAGCGGGACCTCTGGAAACACCATATATTTT. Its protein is CASGTSGNTIYF.

The chain's CDR3 is CASSLDRGRYEQYF. The CDR3 coding sequence is TGTGCCAGCAGTTTAGACAGGGGGCGTTACGAGCAGTACTTC. The J gene is TRBJ2-7, the V gene TRBV6-2 or TRBV6-3, with 10 bases fitting TRBD1. Trimming at V came to 4 bases and at J to 4 bases, leaving 4 bases not matched to a gene. The CDR3 consists of 14 residues. Germline-derived CDR1 and CDR2 are MNHEY and SVGEGT.

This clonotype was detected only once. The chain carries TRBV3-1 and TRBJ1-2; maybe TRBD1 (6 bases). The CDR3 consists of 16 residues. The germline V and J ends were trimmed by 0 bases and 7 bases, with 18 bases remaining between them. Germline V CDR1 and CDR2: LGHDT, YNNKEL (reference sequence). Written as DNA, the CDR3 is TGTGCCAGCAGCCAAGAGCTAATACTAGGGGGTTCTGGCTACACCTTC. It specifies CASSQELILGGSGYTF. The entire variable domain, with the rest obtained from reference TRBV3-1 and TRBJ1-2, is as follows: DTAVSQTPKYLVTQMGNDKSIKCEQNLGHDTMYWYKQDSKKFLKIMFSYNNKELIINETVPNRFSPKSPDKAHLNLHINSLELGDSAVYFCASSQELILGGSGYTFGSGTRLTVV.

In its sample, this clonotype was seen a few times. The CDR3 sequence: CASSLAGSGWGQPQHF. The CDR3 region has the DNA TGTGCCAGCAGCTTAGCAGGTTCAGGGTGGGGTCAGCCCCAGCATTTT. The J gene is TRBJ1-5, the V gene TRBV7-2; TRBD1 is a possible D gene (5 bases). Germline CDR1 SGHTA, CDR2 FQGNSA. This CDR3 spans 16 amino acids. Trimming pared 0 bases from V and 6 bases from J, leaving 15 bases between. Drawing the rest from reference TRBV7-2 and TRBJ1-5, the complete variable domain is GAGVSQSPSNKVTEKGKDVELRCDPISGHTALYWYRQSLGQGLEFLIYFQGNSAPDKSGLPSDRFSAERTGGSVSTLTIQRTQQEDSAVYLCASSLAGSGWGQPQHFGDGTRLSIL.

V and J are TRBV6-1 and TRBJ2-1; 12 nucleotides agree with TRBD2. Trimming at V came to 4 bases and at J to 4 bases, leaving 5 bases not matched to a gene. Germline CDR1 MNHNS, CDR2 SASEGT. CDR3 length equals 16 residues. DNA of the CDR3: TGTGCCAGCAGTGCGGGACTAGCGGGTAGATACAATGAGCAGTTCTTC. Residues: CASSAGLAGRYNEQFF.

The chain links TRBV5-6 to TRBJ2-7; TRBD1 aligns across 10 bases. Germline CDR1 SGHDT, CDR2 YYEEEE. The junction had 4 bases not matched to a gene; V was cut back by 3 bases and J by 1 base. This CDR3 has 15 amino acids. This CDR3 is CASSWDRGRSYEQYF. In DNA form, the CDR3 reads TGTGCCAGCAGCTGGGACAGGGGTAGGTCCTACGAGCAGTACTTC.